These 17 T cell receptor beta chains share one sample of origin, sequenced in a study of T cells of healthy individuals. TCRdb reprocessed the 5' RACE reads with MiXCR, giving one entry per CDR3 protein. The sample has over 95,000 distinct CDR3 sequences; approximately 16% are singletons. The receptors were gathered from a human donor in good health.

The chain has TRBV24-1 and TRBJ2-1, with TRBD1 identical over 10 bases. The CDR3 spans 14 residues. The junction had 3 bases not matched to a gene; V was cut back by 3 bases and J by 8 bases. Germline loops: CDR1 KGHDR, CDR2 SFDVKD. CDR3 protein: CATSDPTGGDEQFF. For the CDR3, the DNA is TGTGCCACCAGTGATCCGACAGGGGGCGATGAGCAGTTCTTC.

The V and J genes are TRBV20-1 and TRBJ1-5, with D perhaps TRBD1 (5 bases). Germline CDR1 is DFQATT and CDR2 is SNEGSKA (reference sequence). This CDR3 comprises 14 residues. Trimming removed 6 bases at V and 7 bases at J, with 19 bases between. The DNA of the CDR3 is TGCAGTGCCATAGGGCTTCAGGGTGGGCAGCCCCAGCATTTT. Protein: CSAIGLQGGQPQHF.

This clonotype was detected a few times. The genes are TRBV7-2 and TRBJ1-2; D remains unclear. The CDR3 sequence is 12 residues long. Trimming left V 1 base short and J 8 bases short, with 8 bases between. CDR1 is SGHTA, CDR2 FQGNSA, per germline. CDR3 protein: CASSLGVRGYTF. CDR3 in DNA: TGTGCCAGCAGCTTAGGAGTGCGCGGCTACACCTTC.

Many counts were recorded for this clonotype. The gene calls are TRBV4-3 and TRBJ2-3, with D perhaps matching TRBD1 or TRBD2 (5 bases each). The CDR3 covers 15 residues. V shed 0 bases and J shed 2 bases, with 9 bases lying between them. The germline V gene has CDR1 LGHNA and CDR2 YSLEER. DNA of the CDR3: TGCGCCAGCAGCCAAGATCCGGGGCTCACAGATACGCAGTATTTT. As protein: CASSQDPGLTDTQYF.

This clonotype occurred a few times. The V and J genes are TRBV20-1 and TRBJ2-2, with no clear D. The CDR3 extends over 15 amino acids. CDR1 and CDR2 (germline): DFQATT, SNEGSKA (reference sequence). V was cut by 5 bases and J by 2 bases, with 15 bases left in between. The CDR3 DNA sequence: TGCAGTGCTCAAACCGGAACGGGTAACACCGGGGAGCTGTTTTTT. Its translation is CSAQTGTGNTGELFF.

The chain uses TRBV7-3 and TRBJ2-7, with 8 nucleotides matching TRBD1. Germline V lookup: CDR1 SGHTA, CDR2 FQGTGA. The ends lost 5 bases at V and 2 bases at J; junction bases unmatched: 8. This CDR3 spans 15 amino acids. CDR3 bases: TGTGCCAGCAGCCTCACCGGGACAGGTCCCTACGAGCAGTACTTC. This sequence encodes CASSLTGTGPYEQYF.

V and J are TRBV6-1 and TRBJ2-3; TRBD2 agrees at 12 bases. The CDR3 spans 14 residues. J gave up 8 bases and V 3 bases, and 3 bases lay outside the gene matches. Germline CDR1 and CDR2: MNHNS and SASEGT. The chain's CDR3 is CASSEKTSGSTQYF. The CDR3 nucleotides are TGTGCCAGCAGTGAGAAGACTAGCGGGAGTACGCAGTATTTT.

This clonotype was found many times. This chain uses TRBV3-1 with TRBJ1-5, with a tentative D call TRBD1 (5 bases). V lost 4 bases, J lost 4 bases, and 14 bases lay in between. The CDR3 is 15 residues long. The germline V gene encodes CDR1 LGHDT and CDR2 YNNKEL (reference sequence). CDR3 sequence (DNA): TGTGCCAGCAGCCGTTCGGGGGTAGTGAATCAGCCCCAGCATTTT. Translating it yields CASSRSGVVNQPQHF.

Only a few counts were recorded for this clonotype. This sequence joins TRBV29-1 and TRBJ2-7; D remains ambiguous. The V and J ends lost 7 bases and 3 bases respectively, with 13 bases between them. Germline-derived CDR1 and CDR2 are SQVTM and ANQGSEA. The CDR3 consists of 12 residues. The CDR3 DNA sequence: TGCAGCGGTCAAGACGTGTACTACGAGCAGTACTTC. It codes for CSGQDVYYEQYF.

This clonotype was detected ten times or more. The chain combines TRBV12-3 or TRBV12-4 with TRBJ1-2; the match to TRBD1 covers 7 bases. The CDR3 runs 13 residues. V trimming: 6 bases; J trimming: 4 bases; junction bases outside the gene matches: 5. The CDR3 DNA sequence: TGTGCCAGCAGCCCTGACAGGGTCTATGGCTACACCTTC. It yields the protein CASSPDRVYGYTF.

V is TRBV10-3 and J is TRBJ2-1; D might be TRBD1 or TRBD2, each matching 6 bases. The V gene lost 7 bases and the J gene lost 3 bases, with 10 bases spanning the gap. There are 13 residues in the CDR3. Looked up from germline, CDR1 is ENHRY and CDR2 is SYGVKD. The CDR3 here is CAIKRGDYNEQFF. In DNA form, the CDR3 reads TGTGCCATCAAAAGGGGGGACTACAATGAGCAGTTCTTC.

This clonotype was recorded a few times. V usage is TRBV20-1 and J usage is TRBJ1-5; D gene unclear. The CDR3 has 12 residues. V lost 6 bases and J lost 0, with 6 bases in between. Germline V gives CDR1 DFQATT, CDR2 SNEGSKA (reference sequence). The CDR3 protein is CSALNSNQPQHF. For the CDR3, the DNA is TGCAGTGCCCTCAATAGCAATCAGCCCCAGCATTTT.

V and J are TRBV27 and TRBJ2-7; 9 bases map to TRBD1. The ends lost 5 bases at V and 0 bases at J; junction bases unmatched: 8. The CDR3 consists of 16 residues. CDR1 and CDR2 (germline): MNHEY, SMNVEV (reference sequence). The CDR3 bases are TGTGCCAGCAGTCCCGGGACAGGGCTTCCCTCCTACGAGCAGTACTTC. Translation: CASSPGTGLPSYEQYF.

This clonotype was observed a few times. V and J are TRBV5-6 and TRBJ1-2; TRBD1 might be the D (5 bases). The ends were cut back, 4 bases at V and 12 bases at J, with 13 bases in the middle. Germline CDR1 SGHDT, CDR2 YYEEEE. The CDR3 is 11 residues long. The CDR3 DNA follows: TGTGCCAGCAGCCGTGGCGCAGGGAACACCTTC. Its translation is CASSRGAGNTF.

At least ten counts were recorded for this clonotype. The V gene is TRBV11-2, the J gene TRBJ1-6; D ambiguous. Trimming stripped 5 bases from V and 8 bases from J, with 10 bases between. CDR1 and CDR2 from the germline V gene are SGHAT and FQNNGV. This CDR3 has 13 amino acids. CDR3: CASSPDWDSPLHF. The CDR3 nucleotides read TGTGCCAGCAGCCCGGACTGGGATTCACCCCTCCACTTT.

This clonotype was detected ten times or more. The chain links TRBV6-5 to TRBJ1-2, with D perhaps TRBD1 (5 bases). CDR1 and CDR2 (germline): MNHEY, SVGAGI. V shed 2 bases and J shed 7 bases, with 17 bases lying between them. The CDR3 covers 15 residues. CDR3 DNA: TGTGCCAGCAGTTACGATTCAGGGTCCACTCGTGGCTACACCTTC. It yields the protein CASSYDSGSTRGYTF.

The genes are TRBV6-1 and TRBJ1-1; 8 nucleotides match TRBD1. Germline V CDR1 and CDR2: MNHNS, SASEGT. V shed 4 bases, J shed 8 bases, and the junction held 3 bases outside the gene matches. This CDR3 spans 12 amino acids. The CDR3 loop is CASSGDRNEAFF. In DNA, the CDR3 is TGTGCCAGCAGTGGGGACAGGAACGAAGCTTTCTTT.